The next 2 T cell receptor beta chains were all read from a single sample in a study of blood T cells in healthy people across ages. PCR was performed a second time for roughly 7 to 12 cycles using a sample-barcoded 5' primer and a J-beta primer mix. TCRdb fed the 5' RACE reads into MiXCR, producing one record per CDR3 protein. The sample holds fewer than 1,200,000 distinct CDR3 sequences, under 30% seen once. These same records also appear under a second study, on T cells of mothers and their children.

Sequenced input: blood. Receptors originate from a girl aged 2 to 9 in good health.

The chain combines TRBV14 with TRBJ2-7; no reliable D call. Germline CDR1 reads SGHDN; CDR2 reads FVKESK. The CDR3 runs to 16 residues. V was shortened by 1 base and J by 0 bases, with 13 bases between the two germline ends. The CDR3, as DNA: TGTGCCAGCAGCCAAGGGGTACCACGGTCCTCCTACGAGCAGTACTTC. It encodes CASSQGVPRSSYEQYF.

This sequence joins TRBV29-1 and TRBJ1-1; TRBD1 is a possible D gene (5 bases). The V end was cut by 0 bases, the J end by 5 bases, with 10 bases between. The CDR3 is 13 residues long. CDR1 and CDR2 from the germline V gene are SQVTM and ANQGSEA. The CDR3 sequence: CSVEDPGGTEAFF. As DNA, the CDR3 is TGCAGCGTTGAAGACCCGGGGGGGACTGAAGCTTTCTTT.